These 5 T cell receptor beta chains originate from one sample sequenced in a study of control samples from healthy donors and cancer patients. Some clones are missing from TCRdb's copy, which holds only in-frame ones; the method was immunoSEQ multiplex PCR. The sample records some 140,000 clones, around 92% being singletons. Sequencing was done on a sample of PBMCs. The receptor set was obtained from a man aged 50-60 years with head and neck cancer.

This chain joins TRBV4-2 and TRBJ1-1, with D maybe TRBD1 (6 bases). The CDR3 is 18 amino acids. V was clipped by 2 bases and J by 1 base, with 20 bases between them. In germline, CDR1 is LGHNA, CDR2 YNFKEQ. CDR3 sequence reads: CASSQTSHGGGRNTEAFF. The CDR3 coding sequence is TGTGCCAGCAGCCAAACATCCCACGGGGGCGGGCGGAACACTGAAGCTTTCTTT.

There are a few counts of this clone. The chain joins TRBV5-3 to TRBJ2-1; 9 nucleotides match TRBD1. TRBV5-3 is given ORF status, its function remaining uncertain. J was trimmed by 8 bases and V by 1 base; bases with no gene match: 19. This CDR3 has 19 residues. CDR3 protein: CARSLLTGGCDDPNYEQFF. The CDR3 coding sequence is TGTGCCAGAAGCTTGCTGACAGGGGGTTGCGACGACCCCAATTATGAGCAGTTCTTC.

Points on this clone: This specimen includes other DNA sequences encoding the same CDR3. The V call is TRBV11-2, the J call TRBJ1-2; TRBD1 is a possible D gene (6 bases). Looked up from germline, CDR1 is SGHAT and CDR2 is FQNNGV. V was cut by 0 bases and J by 8 bases, with 13 bases left in between. The CDR3 is 14 residues long. CDR3 bases: TGTGCCAGCAGCTTAGACCTTCCAGGGGACGGCTACACCTTC. This codes for CASSLDLPGDGYTF.

V is TRBV11-2 and J is TRBJ1-4; a weak D match, TRBD1 (5 bases). The CDR3 sequence is 14 residues long. Germline CDR1 reads SGHAT; CDR2 reads FQNNGV. V gave up 8 bases and J gave up 8 bases, with 18 bases separating them. The CDR3 reads CASSPQVQMEKLFF. Here the CDR3 DNA reads TGTGCCAGCTCCCCACAGGTTCAAATGGAAAAACTGTTTTTT.

This clone was seen a handful of times. J is TRBJ1-2 and V is TRBV6-5; D not resolved. Per germline, CDR1 MNHEY and CDR2 SVGAGI. V lost 2 bases, J lost 0 bases, and 10 bases lay in between. This CDR3 has 15 amino acids. Here the CDR3 DNA reads TGTGCCAGCAGTTACGGCCCAGAATCTAACTATGGCTACACCTTC. This translates into CASSYGPESNYGYTF.